Presented here are 11 T cell receptor beta chains from one specimen sequenced in a study of liver allograft versus peripheral blood T cells. Study overall: Recipients' peripheral blood served as the comparator for T cell receptor repertoires in transplanted livers.

One entry per CDR3 protein results from TCRdb running MiXCR on the reads. The data contain some 2,000 distinct CDR3 sequences, 15% to 20% of them singletons. All receptors come from a human patient who had a liver transplant. The graft donor may have contributed some T cells.

By share, this clonotype counts as medium-sized. The chain uses TRBV13 and TRBJ2-2, with D perhaps being TRBD1 or TRBD2 (5 bases each). V was pared by 4 bases and J by 1 base, with 16 bases between. The CDR3 length is 17 residues. Per germline, CDR1 PRHDT and CDR2 FYEKMQ (reference sequence). The CDR3 region has the DNA TGTGCCAGCAGCTCGACCCGGGACGGTATGAACACCGGGGAGCTGTTTTTT. Protein: CASSSTRDGMNTGELFF. Full variable domain (remainder filled in from reference TRBV13 and TRBJ2-2): AAGVIQSPRHLIKEKRETATLKCYPIPRHDTVYWYQQGPGQDPQFLISFYEKMQSDKGSIPDRFSAQQFSDYHSELNMSSLELGDSALYFCASSSTRDGMNTGELFFGEGSRLTVL.

This clonotype was recorded a few times. The rearrangement joins TRBV29-1 to TRBJ2-7; TRBD1 might be the D (6 bases). CDR3 length: 16 residues. CDR1 is SQVTM and CDR2 is ANQGSEA in the germline V gene. V dropped 1 base and J dropped 5 bases, with 21 bases sitting between them. CDR3 loop: CSVEGVAHRDLNEQYF. As DNA, the CDR3 is TGCAGCGTTGAAGGGGTGGCCCACAGGGACCTAAACGAGCAGTACTTC.

The chain has TRBV27 and TRBJ1-1; D may be TRBD1 (5 bases). CDR1 is MNHEY and CDR2 is SMNVEV in the germline V gene (reference sequence). V dropped 5 bases and J dropped 5 bases, with 15 bases sitting between them. The CDR3 totals 14 residues. DNA of the CDR3: TGTGCCAGCAGTCTCGGGGCGGTGTGGACTGAAGCTTTCTTT. Its translation is CASSLGAVWTEAFF.

This clonotype has at least ten counts. The chain joins TRBV10-3 to TRBJ2-7; 8 bases match TRBD1. The ends lost 0 bases at V and 0 bases at J; junction bases unmatched: 13. This CDR3 spans 19 amino acids. Germline CDR1 is ENHRY and CDR2 is SYGVKD. This chain's CDR3 is CAISESSGQGISTSYEQYF. The CDR3 DNA reads TGTGCCATCAGTGAGTCGTCCGGACAGGGAATTTCTACCTCCTACGAGCAGTACTTC.

This clonotype is medium-sized. This chain uses TRBV6-2 or TRBV6-3 with TRBJ2-1, with no clear D. V dropped 0 bases and J dropped 2 bases, with 2 bases sitting between them. The germline CDR1 and CDR2 sequences are MNHEY and SVGEGT. This CDR3 has 13 amino acids. The CDR3 DNA reads as TGTGCCAGCAGTTACTCCACCTACAATGAGCAGTTCTTC. It translates to CASSYSTYNEQFF.

This chain joins TRBV15 and TRBJ1-6; the D gene is possibly TRBD1 (5 bases). Between the trimmed V and J ends, which lost 0 bases and 0 bases, there was a span of 6 bases. CDR3 length: 16 residues. Germline CDR1 and CDR2: LNHNV and YYDKDF (reference sequence). The CDR3 loop is CATSREQASYNSPLHF. DNA of the CDR3: TGTGCCACCAGCAGAGAACAGGCCTCCTATAATTCACCCCTCCACTTT.

This clonotype has a count of ten or more. The chain joins TRBV7-9 to TRBJ2-7; maybe TRBD1 (5 bases). The CDR3 consists of 13 residues. Trimming removed 5 bases from V and 3 bases from J, with 11 bases in between. The V gene's germline CDR1 is SEHNR and CDR2 FQNEAQ (reference sequence). CDR3 in amino acids: CASSTDSLYEQYF. CDR3 nucleotides: TGTGCCAGCAGCACAGACAGCCTCTACGAGCAGTACTTC.

This clonotype occurred many times. The rearrangement joins TRBV28 to TRBJ1-1; D unclear. V lost 2 bases and J lost 1, with 11 bases in between. CDR1 is MDHEN, CDR2 SYDVKM, per germline. This CDR3 spans 15 amino acids. The DNA for the CDR3 is TGTGCCAGCAGTTTAGGTTCGTGGGGGAACACTGAAGCTTTCTTT. This translates into CASSLGSWGNTEAFF.

The chain links TRBV28 to TRBJ1-5, with D possibly being TRBD1 (5 bases). With 7 bases removed from V and 0 bases from J, the gap between germline ends came to 10 bases. Germline CDR1 MDHEN, CDR2 SYDVKM. The CDR3 covers 14 residues. The DNA of the CDR3 is TGTGCCAGCAAACGGGACTATAGCAATCAGCCCCAGCATTTT. Protein sequence: CASKRDYSNQPQHF.

The chain carries TRBV12-3 or TRBV12-4 and TRBJ2-3; TRBD1 might be the D (6 bases). The V end lost 8 bases, the J end lost 4 bases, and 19 bases lay between the germline ends. CDR3 length: 15 amino acids. The CDR3 spells CASGQFFYRPDTQYF. The CDR3 coding sequence is TGTGCCAGCGGACAGTTTTTTTACCGCCCAGATACGCAGTATTTT.

This sequence joins TRBV6-6 and TRBJ2-5; a weak D match, TRBD2 (7 bases). This CDR3 spans 15 amino acids. V was clipped by 6 bases and J by 3 bases, with 17 bases between them. Germline-derived CDR1 and CDR2 are MNHNY and SVGAGI (reference sequence). The CDR3 DNA is TGTGCCAGCAGCCTGGGGGGGGGGCGGGAAGAGACCCAGTACTTC. Its protein product is CASSLGGGREETQYF.